One sample yielded the 27 T cell receptor beta chains listed below, sequenced in a study of early T cells in non-severe SARS-CoV-2 infection. One entry per CDR3 protein results from TCRdb running MiXCR on the 5' RACE reads. The sample has roughly 40,000 distinct CDR3 sequences, 9% to 15% seen once. Sequenced sample: whole blood. Every receptor here comes from an adult who was a healthcare worker with PCR-confirmed SARS-CoV-2 infection or an uninfected control (not recorded which).

This clonotype occurred many times. The CDR3 sequence: CASSFPGMLYEQYF. CDR3 DNA: TGTGCCAGCAGCTTCCCCGGAATGCTCTACGAGCAGTACTTC. V is TRBV5-4 and J is TRBJ2-7; D ambiguous. Trimming took off 2 bases at V and 3 bases at J, with 12 bases between the two ends. The germline CDR1 and CDR2 sequences are SGHNT and YYREEE (reference sequence). This CDR3 is built from 14 residues. The variable domain in full, completed from reference TRBV5-4 and TRBJ2-7, reads ETGVTQSPTHLIKTRGQQVTLRCSSQSGHNTVSWYQQALGQGPQFIFQYYREEENGRGNFPPRFSGLQFPNYSSELNVNALELDDSALYLCASSFPGMLYEQYFGPGTRLTVT.

This chain uses TRBV7-2 with TRBJ1-6; 7 nucleotides line up with TRBD1. The CDR3 is made up of 17 amino acids. Germline CDR1 SGHTA, CDR2 FQGNSA. J was trimmed by 7 bases and V by 3 bases; bases with no gene match: 12. The CDR3 is CASSFQSSSRGNSPLHF. The CDR3 bases are TGTGCCAGCAGCTTCCAATCGTCAAGCAGGGGGAATTCACCCCTCCACTTT.

This clonotype was seen a few times. The genes are TRBV7-2 and TRBJ2-7; D is perhaps TRBD2 (6 bases). CDR3 length: 13 amino acids. Looked up from germline, CDR1 is SGHTA and CDR2 is FQGNSA. V dropped 7 bases and J dropped 0 bases, with 10 bases sitting between them. The CDR3 region has the DNA TGTGCCAGCATAGGGGACTTCTCCTACGAGCAGTACTTC. This translates into CASIGDFSYEQYF.

This sequence joins TRBV7-9 and TRBJ2-3, with D possibly being TRBD1 (6 bases). CDR3 length equals 11 residues. Germline loops: CDR1 SEHNR, CDR2 FQNEAQ (reference sequence). The ends were cut back, 5 bases at V and 11 bases at J, with 11 bases in the middle. The CDR3 region has the DNA TGTGCCAGCAGCACAGGGTTAATGCAGTATTTT. Translating it yields CASSTGLMQYF.

This clonotype has a single count. The V and J genes are TRBV7-2 and TRBJ2-7, with D possibly matching TRBD2 (6 bases). CDR1 SGHTA and CDR2 FQGNSA come from the germline V gene. This CDR3 has 12 amino acids. Trimming pared 2 bases from V and 8 bases from J, leaving 10 bases between. CDR3 nucleotides: TGTGCCAGCAGCTTATCGGGACTCCAGCAGTACTTC. The encoded protein is CASSLSGLQQYF.

V and J are TRBV6-2 or TRBV6-3 and TRBJ2-1; 10 nucleotides match TRBD2. This CDR3 is 18 amino acids long. The germline gives CDR1 MNHEY, CDR2 SVGEGT. Losses at the gene ends were 5 bases for V and 4 bases for J; bases not matched to a gene: 14. CDR3 protein: CASSKRTSGGGSYNEQFF. The CDR3 bases are TGTGCCAGCAGTAAAAGGACTAGCGGTGGTGGTTCGTACAATGAGCAGTTCTTC.

The chain recombines TRBV19 with TRBJ2-5, with 7 bases aligning to TRBD2. The CDR3 is made up of 14 amino acids. Germline V gene data show CDR1 as LNHDA and CDR2 as SQIVND (reference sequence). The trim removed 3 bases at V and 5 bases at J, leaving 6 bases unmatched. The chain's CDR3 is CASSIRLASETQYF. The CDR3 nucleotides read TGTGCCAGTAGTATCAGACTAGCCTCCGAGACCCAGTACTTC.

Ten or more counts support this clonotype. The chain couples TRBV6-2 or TRBV6-3 to TRBJ2-4; 11 positions agree with TRBD1. The V gene end was trimmed by 2 bases and the J gene end by 6 bases; junction bases not matched to a gene: 3. Germline-derived CDR1 and CDR2 are MNHEY and SVGEGT. The CDR3 consists of 15 residues. The CDR3 protein is CASSYEGTGGNIQYF. For the CDR3, the DNA is TGTGCCAGCAGTTACGAGGGGACAGGGGGAAACATTCAGTACTTC.

The chain uses TRBV9 and TRBJ1-1; maybe TRBD1 (6 bases). Trimming left V 2 bases short and J 11 bases short, with 13 bases between. The CDR3 loop spans 12 amino acids. Germline V gene lookup returns CDR1 SGDLS and CDR2 YYNGEE. The CDR3 nucleotides are TGTGCCAGCAGCGTCGGACAGAATGAGGCTTTCTTT. Its protein is CASSVGQNEAFF.

This clonotype has only a few counts. The chain uses TRBV12-3 or TRBV12-4 and TRBJ2-5; 8 positions agree with TRBD1. V gave up 5 bases and J gave up 5 bases; unmatched junction bases: 7. The CDR3 loop spans 14 amino acids. CDR3 sequence (DNA): TGTGCCAGCAGTCCAACAGGGGGGCAGGAGACCCAGTACTTC. This translates into CASSPTGGQETQYF.

This chain uses TRBV7-2 with TRBJ1-5; D remains ambiguous. CDR1 SGHTA and CDR2 FQGNSA come from the germline V gene. The CDR3 extends over 13 amino acids. Between the trimmed V and J ends, which lost 5 bases and 1 base, there was a span of 6 bases. CDR3 region: CASSRASNQPQHF. The DNA of the CDR3 is TGTGCCAGCAGCAGGGCCAGCAATCAGCCCCAGCATTTT.

This clonotype turned up a few times. The chain couples TRBV29-1 to TRBJ2-1; weak D call: TRBD1 (5 bases). CDR1 is SQVTM and CDR2 is ANQGSEA in the germline V gene. The CDR3 contains 13 residues. V lost 4 bases and J 5 bases, leaving 12 bases between the germline ends. The CDR3 nucleotides are TGCAGCGTTGCAAAGAGCAGGGACAATGAGCAGTTCTTC. Its translation: CSVAKSRDNEQFF.

This clonotype was recorded many times. The chain uses TRBV12-3 or TRBV12-4 and TRBJ2-5; D possibly corresponds to TRBD1 (6 bases). The CDR3 runs to 14 residues. The V end was cut by 3 bases, the J end by 7 bases, with 15 bases between. CDR3 sequence: CASSFSTGLGTQYF. The CDR3 nucleotides read TGTGCCAGCAGTTTTTCGACAGGCCTAGGGACCCAGTACTTC.

This clonotype occurred many times. The J gene is TRBJ2-7, the V gene TRBV6-2 or TRBV6-3, with TRBD1 matching over 8 bases. Germline V gene lookup returns CDR1 MNHEY and CDR2 SVGEGT. V dropped 7 bases and J dropped 2; count of bases not matched to a gene: 10. The CDR3 sequence is 15 residues long. The CDR3 bases are TGTGCCAGCACATCCTCGACAGGGGTCCCCTACGAGCAGTACTTC. It encodes CASTSSTGVPYEQYF.

This clonotype was observed a handful of times. The chain recombines TRBV29-1 with TRBJ2-7; D is perhaps TRBD2 (5 bases). Trimming took 4 bases from V and 7 from J, leaving 14 bases between them. Germline-derived CDR1 and CDR2 are SQVTM and ANQGSEA. The CDR3 has 12 residues. Here the CDR3 DNA reads TGCAGCGTTGGCGCGGGTTATCATGAGCAGTACTTC. Translation gives CSVGAGYHEQYF.

Many counts were recorded for this clonotype. The chain carries TRBV6-5 and TRBJ2-2; D could derive from TRBD1 or TRBD2 (5 bases each). Germline CDR1 is MNHEY and CDR2 is SVGAGI. This CDR3 contains 17 residues. V lost 0 bases and J 13 bases, leaving 24 bases between the germline ends. The CDR3, as DNA: TGTGCCAGCAGTTACTCGGAATCATTTGGGGCCCGGGGTTTGCTGTTTTTT. Its protein product is CASSYSESFGARGLLFF.

This chain uses TRBV29-1 with TRBJ1-2, with D possibly TRBD1 on 5 matching bases. The CDR3 runs to 13 residues. Between the trimmed V and J ends, which lost 4 bases and 4 bases, there was a span of 13 bases. CDR1 and CDR2 (germline): SQVTM, ANQGSEA. CDR3 loop: CSVVEGAGYGYTF. In DNA, the CDR3 is TGCAGCGTTGTTGAAGGGGCGGGCTATGGCTACACCTTC.

This clonotype appeared a few times. The rearrangement links TRBV6-6 to TRBJ2-3; 14 bases are shared with TRBD2. Germline V gene data show CDR1 as MNHNY and CDR2 as SVGAGI (reference sequence). The CDR3 is made up of 18 amino acids. With 6 bases clipped from V and 4 bases from J, the junction kept 12 bases outside the gene matches. In nucleotides, the CDR3 is TGTGCCAGCAGACGGACTAGCGGGAGGTCAGTGGGTTCAGATACGCAGTATTTT. Its protein product is CASRRTSGRSVGSDTQYF.

This clonotype appeared many times. The genes are TRBV10-3 and TRBJ2-7; TRBD1 matches at 7 bases. Germline V lookup: CDR1 ENHRY, CDR2 SYGVKD. This CDR3 region has 11 residues. V lost 10 bases, J lost 6 bases, and 6 bases stayed unmatched. The CDR3 coding sequence is TGTGCCACGACAGGGTCTCGCGAGCAGTACTTC. It specifies CATTGSREQYF.

This rearrangement joins TRBV2 to TRBJ1-6; no firm D call. This CDR3 region has 11 residues. Germline V lookup: CDR1 SNHLY, CDR2 FYNNEI. V was shortened by 8 bases and J by 14 bases, with 13 bases between the two germline ends. The chain's CDR3 is CASQRGSALHF. CDR3 in DNA: TGTGCCAGCCAGAGAGGGTCAGCCCTCCACTTT.

Concerning this clonotype: This likely reflects a read error, since a far larger clone is one base away. The rearrangement uses TRBV7-8 and TRBJ2-2, with no clear D. The CDR3 totals 13 residues. The V gene lost 2 bases and the J gene lost 5 bases, with 6 bases spanning the gap. Germline CDR1 SGHVS, CDR2 FQNEAQ. CDR3 region: CASSLKGTGELFF. The CDR3 region has the DNA TGTGCCAGCAGCTTAAAAGGGACCGGGGAGCTGTTTTTT.

This clonotype was counted at least ten times. This chain links TRBV20-1 with TRBJ2-7; 7 nucleotides match TRBD1. Unmatched junction bases numbered 3, after V lost 2 bases and J lost 2 bases. CDR1 DFQATT and CDR2 SNEGSKA come from the germline V gene (reference sequence). This CDR3 is built from 13 residues. The CDR3, as DNA: TGCAGTGCTAGAACCGGGACAGCCTACGAGCAGTACTTC. It codes for CSARTGTAYEQYF.

Only a few counts were recorded for this clonotype. The rearrangement joins TRBV19 to TRBJ2-1; D gene ambiguous. CDR3 size: 14 residues. Germline lookup yields CDR1 LNHDA and CDR2 SQIVND (reference sequence). The V gene lost 7 bases and the J gene lost 0 bases, with 10 bases spanning the gap. CDR3 sequence (DNA): TGTGCCAGTAAAAGGGTTAGCTCCTACAATGAGCAGTTCTTC. Amino acids: CASKRVSSYNEQFF.

This clonotype was detected ten times or more. This chain connects TRBV11-2 to TRBJ1-1, with D unresolved. Looked up from germline, CDR1 is SGHAT and CDR2 is FQNNGV. Trimming shortened V by 4 bases and J by 7 bases, and 10 bases separated the two germline ends. CDR3 length equals 12 residues. The DNA of the CDR3 is TGTGCCAGCAGCTCGACACTTCGTGAAGCTTTCTTT. Protein: CASSSTLREAFF.

This clonotype occurred many times. This chain uses TRBV7-9 with TRBJ2-7; TRBD1 is a possible D gene (5 bases). The V gene lost 11 bases and the J gene lost 9 bases, with 23 bases spanning the gap. The CDR3 spans 13 residues. Germline CDR1 SEHNR, CDR2 FQNEAQ (reference sequence). This CDR3 reads CAGQGSPSIGQYF. The DNA for the CDR3 is TGTGCCGGGCAGGGTTCCCCTTCTATAGGGCAGTACTTC.

This chain uses TRBV9 with TRBJ2-1; 11 bases fit TRBD2. Trimming at V came to 4 bases and at J to 8 bases, leaving 8 bases not matched to a gene. From germline, CDR1 is SGDLS and CDR2 YYNGEE. The CDR3 has 15 residues. The CDR3 sequence: CASSPTSGSFDEQFF. The CDR3 coding sequence is TGTGCCAGCAGCCCCACTAGCGGGAGCTTCGATGAGCAGTTCTTC.

The V call is TRBV28, the J call TRBJ1-2; 7 bases are a match to TRBD1. Trimming cost V 5 bases and J 6 bases; bases outside gene matches: 18. The CDR3 has 17 amino acids. From germline, CDR1 is MDHEN and CDR2 SYDVKM. The CDR3 region is CASSPLPPTGRGNGYTF. The CDR3 bases are TGTGCCAGCAGTCCCCTCCCCCCAACTGGCAGGGGGAATGGCTACACCTTC.